Listed below are T cell receptor beta chains from one sample, sequenced in a study of OX40 agonist ivuxolimab in advanced cancers. Generated by immunoSEQ multiplex PCR, the TCRdb table keeps only in-frame clones and is missing some. The sample shows roughly 100,000 clones, 80% to 95% of them seen only once. Sequencing used CD4+ or CD8+ T cells sorted from blood, obtained in a trial of the OX40 agonist ivuxolimab. The receptor set was obtained from an adult with an advanced solid tumor such as melanoma, head and neck, liver or kidney cancer. Both conserved end residues are part of each CDR3. Fields, in order: J gene, V gene, CDR3 protein.

TRBJ2-2 TRBV2 CASSGRGNTGELFF
TRBJ2-7 TRBV18 CASSPRSGQGSYEQYF
TRBJ2-7 TRBV2 CASSEDNSVGQYF
TRBJ2-2 TRBV7-7 CASSVSAAGELFF
TRBJ2-3 TRBV29-1 CSGRDYHTTDTQYF
TRBJ2-1 TRBV27 CASSLQGNRNEQFF
TRBJ1-1 TRBV10-3 CAISGPLIGGRTEAFF
TRBJ1-2 TRBV27 CASKPGGAGYGYTF
TRBJ2-1 TRBV9 CASSPTSGTSYNEQFF
TRBJ1-6 TRBV19 CASREEGSSYNSPLHF
TRBJ2-1 TRBV28 CASSPPDLNWSYNEQFF
TRBJ1-2 TRBV29-1 CSVEDRTNYGYTF
TRBJ2-2 TRBV28 CASKGQGYTGELFF
TRBJ2-3 TRBV19 CASSIWTSGSWASVVDTQYF
TRBJ2-5 TRBV15 CATSRVSGGDLQETQYF
TRBJ2-3 TRBV27 CASSLSVVNSFDTQYF
TRBJ2-3 TRBV11-2 CASSLDLVPHGTDTQYF
TRBJ1-1 TRBV28 CASSKNTEAFF
TRBJ1-1 TRBV6-1 CASSVPGQGMNTEAFF
TRBJ1-5 TRBV4-1 CASSQVPGKQPQHF
TRBJ2-1 TRBV9 CASSSSSGRYNEQFF
TRBJ1-5 TRBV7-2 CASSLELGPPLGQPQHF
TRBJ2-7 TRBV12-2 CASRLGSDSPYEQYF
TRBJ2-5 TRBV6-5 CASSYPGQQYF
TRBJ2-5 TRBV19 CASAGGQGWETQYF
TRBJ1-1 TRBV27 CASSLYRGNTEAFF
TRBJ1-5 TRBV6-1 CASSEDWGGIERNQPQHF
TRBJ2-1 TRBV25-1 CASSESPSHNEQFF
TRBJ1-4 TRBV4-3 CASSQGLYVSNEKLFF
TRBJ2-7 TRBV6-5 CASSYQGAGEQYF
TRBJ2-1 TRBV7-2 CASSLRDVVYNEQFF
TRBJ1-6 TRBV7-6 CASSLVESPLHF